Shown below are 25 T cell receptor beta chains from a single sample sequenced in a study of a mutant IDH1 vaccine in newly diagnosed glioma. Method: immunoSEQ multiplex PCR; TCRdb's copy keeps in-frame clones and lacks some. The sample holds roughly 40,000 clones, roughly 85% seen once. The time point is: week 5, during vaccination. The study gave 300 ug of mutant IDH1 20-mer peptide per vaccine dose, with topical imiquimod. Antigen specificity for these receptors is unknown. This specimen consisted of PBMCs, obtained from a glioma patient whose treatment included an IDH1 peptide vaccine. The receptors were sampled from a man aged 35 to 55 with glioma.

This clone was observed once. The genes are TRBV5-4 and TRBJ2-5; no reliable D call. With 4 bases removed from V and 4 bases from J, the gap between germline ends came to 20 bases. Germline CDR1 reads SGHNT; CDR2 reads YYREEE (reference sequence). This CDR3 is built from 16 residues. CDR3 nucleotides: TGTGCCAGCAGCCCAGTGGGTGGTTCAGTTGTAGAGACCCAGTACTTC. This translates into CASSPVGGSVVETQYF.

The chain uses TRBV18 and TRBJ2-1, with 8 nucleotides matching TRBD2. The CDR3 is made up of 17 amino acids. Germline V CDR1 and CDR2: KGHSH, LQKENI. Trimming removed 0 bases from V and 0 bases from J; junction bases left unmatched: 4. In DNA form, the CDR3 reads TGTGCCAGCTCACCACCGGGCGCGGGGGGCTCCTACAATGAGCAGTTCTTC. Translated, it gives CASSPPGAGGSYNEQFF.

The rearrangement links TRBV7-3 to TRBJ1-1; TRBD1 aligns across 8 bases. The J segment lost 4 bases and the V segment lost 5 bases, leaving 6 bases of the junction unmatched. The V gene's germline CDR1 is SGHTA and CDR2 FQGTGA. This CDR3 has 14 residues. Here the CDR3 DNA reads TGTGCCAGCAGCGCGACAGGGGTAGGCACTGAAGCTTTCTTT. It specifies CASSATGVGTEAFF.

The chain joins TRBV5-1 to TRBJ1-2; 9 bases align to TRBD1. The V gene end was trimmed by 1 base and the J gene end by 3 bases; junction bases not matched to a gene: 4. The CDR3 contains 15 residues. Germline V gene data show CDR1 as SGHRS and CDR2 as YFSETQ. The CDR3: CASSLLTGGDYGYTF. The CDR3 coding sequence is TGCGCCAGCAGCTTGCTAACAGGGGGCGACTATGGCTACACCTTC.

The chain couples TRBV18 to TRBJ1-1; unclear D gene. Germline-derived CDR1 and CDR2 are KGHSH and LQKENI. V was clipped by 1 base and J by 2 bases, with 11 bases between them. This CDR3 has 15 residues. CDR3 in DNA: TGTGCCAGCTCACCACGGGAGACGGCCAACACTGAAGCTTTCTTT. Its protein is CASSPRETANTEAFF.

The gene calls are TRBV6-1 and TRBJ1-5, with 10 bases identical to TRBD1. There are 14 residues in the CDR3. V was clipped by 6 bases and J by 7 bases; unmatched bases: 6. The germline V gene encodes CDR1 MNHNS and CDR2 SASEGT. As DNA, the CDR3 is TGTGCCAGCAGGCCGGGACAGGGGACCCAGCCCCAGCATTTT. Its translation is CASRPGQGTQPQHF.

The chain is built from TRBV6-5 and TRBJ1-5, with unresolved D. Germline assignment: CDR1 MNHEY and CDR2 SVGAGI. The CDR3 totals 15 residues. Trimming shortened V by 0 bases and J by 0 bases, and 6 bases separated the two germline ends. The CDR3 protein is CASSYSLYSNQPQHF. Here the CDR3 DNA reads TGTGCCAGCAGTTACTCACTATATAGCAATCAGCCCCAGCATTTT.

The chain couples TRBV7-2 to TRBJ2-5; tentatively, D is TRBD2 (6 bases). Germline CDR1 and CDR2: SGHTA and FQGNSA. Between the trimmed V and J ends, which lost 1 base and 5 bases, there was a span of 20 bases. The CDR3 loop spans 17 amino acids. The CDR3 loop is CASSLGQRAGKGETQYF. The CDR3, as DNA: TGTGCCAGCAGCTTAGGCCAGAGGGCGGGGAAGGGGGAGACCCAGTACTTC.

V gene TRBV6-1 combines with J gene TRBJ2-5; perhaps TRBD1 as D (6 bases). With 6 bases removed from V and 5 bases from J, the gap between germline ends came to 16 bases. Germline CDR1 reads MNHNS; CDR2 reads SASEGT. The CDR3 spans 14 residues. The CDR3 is CASSATTGGETQYF. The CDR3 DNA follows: TGTGCCAGCAGCGCGACGACAGGCGGGGAGACCCAGTACTTC.

CDR3 protein: CASSQTAQQETQYF. The DNA of the CDR3 is TGCGCCAGCAGCCAAACGGCACAGCAAGAGACCCAGTACTTC. This chain uses TRBV4-3 with TRBJ2-5; D is ambiguous. The CDR3 runs 14 residues. V lost 2 bases and J lost 2, with 9 bases in between. Germline values: CDR1 LGHNA, CDR2 YSLEER.

In nucleotides, the CDR3 is TGTGCCAGCAGCCCCGGACAGTTGCGCTCCTACGAGCAGTACTTC. Translated: CASSPGQLRSYEQYF. The chain carries TRBV6-5 and TRBJ2-7; D perhaps matches TRBD1 (6 bases). Germline V gene data show CDR1 as MNHEY and CDR2 as SVGAGI. V was cut by 6 bases and J by 0 bases, with 15 bases left in between. The CDR3 extends over 15 amino acids.

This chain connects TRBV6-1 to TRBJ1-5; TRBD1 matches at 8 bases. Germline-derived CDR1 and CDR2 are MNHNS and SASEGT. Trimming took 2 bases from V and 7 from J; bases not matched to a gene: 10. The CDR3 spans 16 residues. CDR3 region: CASSESRTGRWQPQHF. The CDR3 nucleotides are TGTGCCAGCAGTGAAAGCAGGACAGGGAGATGGCAGCCCCAGCATTTT.

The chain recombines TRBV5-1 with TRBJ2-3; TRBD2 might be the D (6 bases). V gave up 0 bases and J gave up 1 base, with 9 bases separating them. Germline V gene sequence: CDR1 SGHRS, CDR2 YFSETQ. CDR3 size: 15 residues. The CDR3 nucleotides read TGCGCCAGCAGCTTGGAGCGGGTAGGCACAGATACGCAGTATTTT. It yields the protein CASSLERVGTDTQYF.

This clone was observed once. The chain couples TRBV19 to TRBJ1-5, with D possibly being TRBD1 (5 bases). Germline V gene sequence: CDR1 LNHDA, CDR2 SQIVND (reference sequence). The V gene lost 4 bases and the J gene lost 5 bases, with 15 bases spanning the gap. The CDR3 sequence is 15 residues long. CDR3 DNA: TGTGCCAGTAGTAAAGCTGTGGGGGTTCATCAGCCCCAGCATTTT. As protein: CASSKAVGVHQPQHF. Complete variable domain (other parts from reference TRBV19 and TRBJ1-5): DGGITQSPKYLFRKEGQNVTLSCEQNLNHDAMYWYRQDPGQGLRLIYYSQIVNDFQKGDIAEGYSVSREKKESFPLTVTSAQKNPTAFYLCASSKAVGVHQPQHFGDGTRLSIL.

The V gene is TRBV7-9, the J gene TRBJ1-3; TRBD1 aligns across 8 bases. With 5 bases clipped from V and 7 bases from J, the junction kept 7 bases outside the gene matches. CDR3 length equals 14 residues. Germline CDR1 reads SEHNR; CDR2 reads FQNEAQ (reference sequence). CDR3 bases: TGTGCCAGCAGCCTGACAGGGGCAGGGAACACCATATATTTT. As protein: CASSLTGAGNTIYF.

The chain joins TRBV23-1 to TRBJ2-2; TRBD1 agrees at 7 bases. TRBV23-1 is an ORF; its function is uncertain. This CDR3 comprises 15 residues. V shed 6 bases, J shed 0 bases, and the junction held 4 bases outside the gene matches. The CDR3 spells CASRTDRTNTGELFF. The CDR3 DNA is TGCGCCAGCAGAACGGACAGGACGAACACCGGGGAGCTGTTTTTT.

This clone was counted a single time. The CDR3 region has the DNA TGTGCCAGCAGCCCACAGGGGAACACTGAAGCTTTCTTT. It is translated as CASSPQGNTEAFF. The rearrangement links TRBV9 to TRBJ1-1, with a weak D call TRBD1 (6 bases). Between the trimmed V and J ends, which lost 4 bases and 1 base, there was a span of 8 bases. Germline values: CDR1 SGDLS, CDR2 YYNGEE. CDR3 size: 13 residues.

CDR3 sequence reads: CASSRDRRGTEAFF. CDR3 nucleotides: TGTGCCAGCAGCCGTGACAGGCGCGGCACTGAAGCTTTCTTT. V is TRBV6-6 and J is TRBJ1-1, with D possibly matching TRBD1 (6 bases). The CDR3 totals 14 residues. Germline V lookup: CDR1 MNHNY, CDR2 SVGAGI (reference sequence). With 6 bases removed from V and 4 bases from J, the gap between germline ends came to 15 bases.

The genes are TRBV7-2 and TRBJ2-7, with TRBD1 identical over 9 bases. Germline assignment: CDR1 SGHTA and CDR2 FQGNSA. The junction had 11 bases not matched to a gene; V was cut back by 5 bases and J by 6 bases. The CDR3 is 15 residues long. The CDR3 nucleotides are TGTGCCAGCAGCCAAGGGACAGGGTTCTCCCTCGAGCAGTACTTC. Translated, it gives CASSQGTGFSLEQYF.

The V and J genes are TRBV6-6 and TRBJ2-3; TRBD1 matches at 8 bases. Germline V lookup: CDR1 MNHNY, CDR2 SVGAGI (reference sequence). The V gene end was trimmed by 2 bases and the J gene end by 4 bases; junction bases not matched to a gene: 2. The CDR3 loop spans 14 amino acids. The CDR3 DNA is TGTGCCAGCAGTTACGCAGGGGGCTCAGATACGCAGTATTTT. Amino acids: CASSYAGGSDTQYF.

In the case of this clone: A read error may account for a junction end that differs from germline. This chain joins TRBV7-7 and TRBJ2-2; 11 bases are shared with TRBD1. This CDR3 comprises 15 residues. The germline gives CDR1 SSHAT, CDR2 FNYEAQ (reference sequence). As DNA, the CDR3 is TGTGCTAGCAGCGCAGGGACAGGGGGGACCGGGGAGCTGTTTTTT. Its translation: CASSAGTGGTGELFF.

The CDR3 spells CASSIGGGSYEQYF. CDR3 bases: TGTGCCAGTAGTATAGGTGGGGGAAGCTACGAGCAGTACTTC. The rearrangement joins TRBV19 to TRBJ2-7; D possibly uses TRBD1 or TRBD2 (5 bases each). This CDR3 has 14 residues. The germline V gene encodes CDR1 LNHDA and CDR2 SQIVND (reference sequence). Trimming shortened V by 1 base and J by 3 bases, and 10 bases separated the two germline ends.

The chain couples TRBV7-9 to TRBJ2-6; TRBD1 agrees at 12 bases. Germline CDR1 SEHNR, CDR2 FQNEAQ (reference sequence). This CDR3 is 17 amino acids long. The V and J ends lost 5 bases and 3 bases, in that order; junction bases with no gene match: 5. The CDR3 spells CASSHRDRGLGANVLTF. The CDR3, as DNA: TGTGCCAGCAGCCACAGGGACAGGGGGCTTGGGGCCAACGTCCTGACTTTC.

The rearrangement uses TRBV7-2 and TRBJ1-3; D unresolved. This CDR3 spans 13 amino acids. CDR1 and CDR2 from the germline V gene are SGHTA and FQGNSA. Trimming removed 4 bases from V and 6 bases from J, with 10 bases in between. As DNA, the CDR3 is TGTGCCAGCAGCTCCAATTCTCAAAACACCATATATTTT. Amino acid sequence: CASSSNSQNTIYF.

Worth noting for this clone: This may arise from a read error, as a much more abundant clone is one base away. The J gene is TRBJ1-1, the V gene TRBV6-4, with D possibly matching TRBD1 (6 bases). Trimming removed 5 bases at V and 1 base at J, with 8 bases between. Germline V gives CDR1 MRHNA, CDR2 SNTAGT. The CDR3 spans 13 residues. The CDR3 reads CASSPQGNTEAFF. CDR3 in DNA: TGTGCCAGCAGTCCACAGGGGAACACTGAAGCTTTCTTT.